This is a list of T cell receptor beta chains from one sample in a study of PD-L1 blockade in urothelial cancer. Produced via immunoSEQ multiplex PCR; TCRdb's table is partial and in-frame only. The sample yields approximately 65,000 clones, around 90% seen once. Sequenced material: PBMCs, taken around atezolizumab (anti-PD-L1) treatment. All receptors derive from a man in his fifties or sixties with urothelial cancer. Both conserved end residues are part of each CDR3. Each record gives: D gene, V gene, CDR3 protein. D genes are given only for firm matches.

- | TRBV21-1 | CASRKTGTGQRDTEAFF
TRBD2 | TRBV6-1 | CASSEGLAGGETQYF
TRBD1 | TRBV6-6 | CASSLQGAVYEQYF
- | TRBV29-1 | CSGKGGGLSTEAFF
TRBD1 | TRBV6-6 | CASSPRQGLGLGEQYF
TRBD2 | TRBV7-2 | CASSSWTSGQETQYF
TRBD1 | TRBV29-1 | CSATRQGPIYEQYF
- | TRBV4-1 | CASSQAERVGVTEAFF
TRBD1 | TRBV6-5 | CASSTGDMNTEAFF
- | TRBV28 | CASSAKRRGLSYEQYF
- | TRBV7-6 | CASSLLSGTDTQYF
- | TRBV7-2 | CASSLGPGQTEAFF
TRBD1 | TRBV9 | CASSGTPGQGAEKLFF
- | TRBV6-5 | CASSYPRGSSYEQYF
TRBD2 | TRBV27 | CASTPGRGLSGANVLTF
TRBD1 | TRBV27 | CASSVTGNYGYTF
- | TRBV5-5 | CASTRSGGDSYGYTF
- | TRBV2 | CASSLDYYEKYF
TRBD1 | TRBV18 | CASSPGTGLGYTF
TRBD1 | TRBV5-6 | CASRGWGTGGQTQYF
- | TRBV19 | CASSIDQGSGANVLTF
TRBD1 | TRBV15 | CATSVGGQGAGANVLTF
- | TRBV5-1 | CASSSDSNTEAFF
- | TRBV6-5 | CASSYTTGENEKLFF
- | TRBV2 | CASSEAPGGQPQHF
- | TRBV20-1 | CSAYRAETQYF
TRBD1 | TRBV19 | CASMLRDSGLSGANVLTF
- | TRBV21-1 | CASSTWTTTNMGETQYF
TRBD2 | TRBV19 | CASGASGRVETQYF
- | TRBV6-6 | CASSRQESYEQYF
- | TRBV7-2 | CASSLVRGSGANVLTF
TRBD1 | TRBV6-4 | CASSDSKQGAYNEQFF
- | TRBV7-2 | CASSPKQGSTGELFF
TRBD2 | TRBV19 | CASNSGRLNEQFF
- | TRBV19 | CASSIYRSETYEQYF
TRBD2 | TRBV19 | CASSTRISTSGTDTQYF
TRBD1 | TRBV19 | CASNIRQGSSYNEQFF
TRBD1 | TRBV11-2 | CASSLGTGSHEQFF
- | TRBV9 | CASISPTGELFF
- | TRBV5-1 | CASSLASGANVLTF
- | TRBV12-2 | CASRFPLLAVDSSYNSPLHF
- | TRBV11-2 | CASSLEQKNTEAFF
- | TRBV27 | CASSLRSVGNTIYF
- | TRBV7-2 | CASSSEGQNYGYTF
- | TRBV5-8 | CASSLGTADQETQYF